This paragraph reports one T cell receptor (beta chain). Its antigen is unidentified. The junction shows a germline mismatch at one end, possibly a read error. Three rounds of nested PCR, following a modified ARM-PCR protocol, produced the TCRbeta library. Via MiXCR, TCRdb re-called the multiplex PCR reads, giving one row per CDR3 protein. In the table there are tens of thousands of distinct CDR3 sequences, 65% to 75% of which are singletons. The template was RNA from unsorted bulk tissue. Between August and November 2014, newly diagnosed, chemotherapy-naive lung cancer patients underwent thoracic surgery in China. The data were obtained in a study of tumor and adjacent non-tumor tissue in lung cancer. Study at large: Patients comprised about a dozen adenocarcinoma, a couple of squamous cell carcinoma and 1 small cell lung cancer. Findings and limits, study-wide: Tumor tissue had significantly higher TCR diversity than normal lung. Tumor repertoires had a smaller top 100 clone share than normal lung.

CDR1 MNHNS and CDR2 SASEGT come from the germline V gene. The CDR3 spans 16 residues. Sequenced: lung tumor tissue. This TCR came from a man in his 60s with non-small cell lung cancer. The gene calls are TRBV6-1 and TRBJ1-1, with a weak D call TRBD1 (5 bases). The CDR3 loop reads CAGSEQLGAMNTEALF. For the CDR3, the DNA is TGTGCCGGCAGTGAGCAGTTAGGGGCCATGAACACTGAAGCTTTATTT.